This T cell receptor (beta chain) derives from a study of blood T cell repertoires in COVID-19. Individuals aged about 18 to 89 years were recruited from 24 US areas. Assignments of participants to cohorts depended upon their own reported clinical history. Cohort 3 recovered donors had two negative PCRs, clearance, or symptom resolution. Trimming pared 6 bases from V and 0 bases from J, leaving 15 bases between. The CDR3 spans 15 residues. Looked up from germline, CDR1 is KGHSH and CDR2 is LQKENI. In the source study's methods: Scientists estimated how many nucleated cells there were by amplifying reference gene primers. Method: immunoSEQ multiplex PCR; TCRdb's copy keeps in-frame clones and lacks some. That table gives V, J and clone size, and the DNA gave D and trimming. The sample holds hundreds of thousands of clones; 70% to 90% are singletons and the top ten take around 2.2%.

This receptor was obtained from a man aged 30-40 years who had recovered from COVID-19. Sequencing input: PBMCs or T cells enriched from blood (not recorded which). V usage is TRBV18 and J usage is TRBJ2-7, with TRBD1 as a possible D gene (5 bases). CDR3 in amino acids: CASSRDRYYSYEQYF. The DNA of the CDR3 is TGTGCCAGCTCTCGCGACAGATATTACTCCTACGAGCAGTACTTC.